The 2 T cell receptor beta chains presented below share a single source sample, sequenced in a study of T cell responses to AZD1222 COVID-19 vaccine. The assay was immunoSEQ multiplex PCR, and TCRdb's table has in-frame clones only and misses some. The sample shows about 160,000 clones, about 90% of them seen only once. Sequenced here: peripheral blood, sampled on day 0 of AZD1222 vaccination. All receptors derive from an adult in good health.

The chain uses TRBV18 and TRBJ2-5, with a tentative D call TRBD1 (5 bases). With 0 bases removed from V and 5 bases from J, the gap between germline ends came to 16 bases. This CDR3 comprises 16 residues. CDR1 is KGHSH and CDR2 is LQKENI in the germline V gene. CDR3 sequence reads: CASSPPEGVTRETQYF. CDR3 coding DNA: TGTGCCAGCTCACCACCGGAAGGGGTGACGCGGGAGACCCAGTACTTC.

The chain carries TRBV4-1 and TRBJ2-2, with D perhaps TRBD1 (6 bases). CDR3 length equals 16 residues. Trimming cost V 0 bases and J 4 bases, with 12 bases left between them. Germline-derived CDR1 and CDR2 are MGHRA and YSYEKL. CDR3 nucleotide sequence: TGCGCCAGCAGCCAAGAGGCCGGACAGCTCACCGGGGAGCTGTTTTTT. Translation gives CASSQEAGQLTGELFF.